This T cell receptor beta chain was captured by sequencing in a study of radiotherapy plus CTLA-4 blockade in lung cancer. Patients in the study, people with chemo-refractory metastatic non-small-cell lung cancer, received focal radiation plus ipilimumab CTLA-4 blockade. V was pared by 0 bases and J by 1 base, with 4 bases of the junction left unmatched. This CDR3 comprises 16 residues. Germline V gene data show CDR1 as SGHRS and CDR2 as YFSETQ. Some clones are missing from TCRdb's copy, which holds only in-frame ones; the method was immunoSEQ multiplex PCR. The sample includes tens of thousands of clones, around four fifths of them seen just once.

V gene TRBV5-1 combines with J gene TRBJ2-3, with 8 positions matching TRBD1. This clonotype was obtained from a human donor with non-small cell lung cancer that progressed on radiotherapy plus ipilimumab. The material sequenced was peripheral blood, taken from a patient treated with radiotherapy plus ipilimumab. CDR3 bases: TGCGCCAGCAGCTTGGACGGACAGGGTGGCACAGATACGCAGTATTTT. It translates to CASSLDGQGGTDTQYF.